The 7 T cell receptor beta chains presented below share a single source sample, sequenced in a study of technical replicates of blood from a handful of donors. The protocol was immunoSEQ multiplex PCR, while the TCRdb copy is restricted to in-frame clones and leaves out a portion. The sample includes around 81,000 clones, about 81% seen only once; the top ten take roughly 3.9%. The material sequenced was PBMCs. These receptors all stem from a human donor in good health. Some clones in this sample may be carry-over from other donors' samples.

V is TRBV27 and J is TRBJ1-5, with 8 bases aligning to TRBD1. This CDR3 region has 16 residues. Germline trimming cut 3 bases from V and 7 bases from J; bases unmatched to any gene: 11. Germline V CDR1 and CDR2: MNHEY, SMNVEV (reference sequence). The DNA for the CDR3 is TGTGCCAGCAGTTTGGTATCCGACAGGGGTGGACAGCCCCAGCATTTT. This encodes CASSLVSDRGGQPQHF.

This clone has just one count. The V and J genes are TRBV20-1 and TRBJ2-2; D gene unclear. There are 11 residues in the CDR3. The germline gives CDR1 DFQATT, CDR2 SNEGSKA (reference sequence). The V gene lost 5 bases and the J gene lost 5 bases, with 6 bases spanning the gap. In DNA, the CDR3 is TGCAGTGCTCGTGCGACCGGGGAGCTGTTTTTT. Encoded protein: CSARATGELFF.

The chain recombines TRBV12-5 with TRBJ2-3; D is perhaps TRBD1 (5 bases). The CDR3 has 12 amino acids. Germline-derived CDR1 and CDR2 are LGHNT and FRNRAP. Trimming pared 6 bases from V and 3 bases from J, leaving 7 bases between. The chain's CDR3 is CASGKGTDTQYF. In DNA, the CDR3 is TGTGCTAGTGGCAAGGGGACAGATACGCAGTATTTT.

The gene calls are TRBV29-1 and TRBJ2-1, with D possibly being TRBD2 (5 bases). CDR3 length equals 17 residues. Germline assignment: CDR1 SQVTM and CDR2 ANQGSEA. Trimming pared 7 bases from V and 0 bases from J, leaving 22 bases between. CDR3: CSAPGGRVEDSYNEQFF. The CDR3 DNA reads TGCAGCGCTCCCGGTGGGCGGGTAGAGGACTCCTACAATGAGCAGTTCTTC.

The chain recombines TRBV28 with TRBJ1-2; D might be TRBD1 (5 bases). Trimming left V 3 bases short and J 8 bases short, with 19 bases between. This CDR3 spans 15 amino acids. CDR1 and CDR2 from the germline V gene are MDHEN and SYDVKM. CDR3 nucleotides: TGTGCCAGCAGTTTCCAGGGTTCCGGGGGTGTCGGCTACACCTTC. Its translation is CASSFQGSGGVGYTF.

The chain recombines TRBV11-2 with TRBJ1-3; D may be TRBD1 (5 bases). V lost 1 base and J lost 4, with 11 bases in between. The germline V gene encodes CDR1 SGHAT and CDR2 FQNNGV. The CDR3 length is 15 residues. This CDR3 is CASSLGQLGGNTIYF. The CDR3 coding sequence is TGTGCCAGCAGCTTAGGACAGCTTGGAGGAAACACCATATATTTT.

The rearrangement uses TRBV5-1 and TRBJ2-4, with 9 bases that match TRBD1. The ends lost 4 bases at V and 0 bases at J; junction bases unmatched: 17. The CDR3 length is 20 residues. CDR1 is SGHRS and CDR2 is YFSETQ in the germline V gene. CDR3 coding DNA: TGCGCCAGCAGCCCCCTCGGGACAGGGACGGCCCTTCTAGCCAAAAACATTCAGTACTTC. It is translated as CASSPLGTGTALLAKNIQYF.